The sample holds one count of the clone carrying this T cell receptor (beta chain). Its target is not known. These data originate in a study of cytomegalovirus exposure and HLA in healthy donors. Study results and caveats: Per published reports, the classifier diagnosed cytomegalovirus status with high specificity and sensitivity.

In the PCR, 60 Vbeta and 13 Jbeta primers were used. Libraries were prepared by immunoSEQ multiplex PCR; TCRdb keeps only in-frame clonotypes and omits some of them. The sample holds 150,000 to 200,000 clones, roughly 85% seen once. In germline, CDR1 is MNHEY, CDR2 SMNVEV (reference sequence). V was pared by 3 bases and J by 4 bases, with 9 bases between. The CDR3 is 14 residues long. The chain carries TRBV27 and TRBJ2-2; possibly TRBD2 for D (6 bases). The specimen was PBMCs. This TCR was sampled from a man aged 18 to 29 in good health and CMV-seropositive. DNA of the CDR3: TGTGCCAGCAGTTTGGGACTCTTCACCGGGGAGCTGTTTTTT. Translating it yields CASSLGLFTGELFF.